Sequencing of this T cell receptor beta chain was carried out in a study of blood T cell repertoires in COVID-19 (TCRdb year 2020). Some background on the complete study: Samples from collaborators originated in the United States, Italy and Spain and spanned both the acute and convalescent phases of COVID-19. The material from the prospective study consisted of cDNA or gDNA derived from T cells, B-cell-depleted T cells, or PBMCs. Subjects who had been exposed to COVID-19, were actively infected with it, or had recovered from it provided the deeply sampled blood TCRbeta repertoires that made up the dataset. The repertoires were released in a freely available public database meant as a resource for research on the immune response to SARS-CoV-2. The samples were drawn from the first 160 participants of the ongoing ImmuneRACE study and from more than 1,000 subjects provided by 6 global collaborators. The sample metadata nearly always contained a de-identified subject ID, COVID-19 status, age in years and sex. Where available, HLA class I and class II types were taken from metadata supplied by the sample provider and were not determined by assay-based typing. General conclusions and limits of the study: How much clinical and demographic metadata was included differed by source and by participant, and the metadata was provided uncurated.

TCRbeta CDR3 regions were amplified from genomic DNA by means of the immunoSEQ Assay, a bias-controlled multiplex PCR. Processing in the source paper ran as follows. Nucleated cell counts per sample were estimated from amplification of reference gene primers within the assay. To quantify the absolute abundance of each unique TCRbeta CDR3 rearrangement, sequence reads were collapsed and filtered. For each sample, productive Simpson clonality was calculated as the square root of Simpson's diversity index over productive rearrangements. This is the immuneACCESS table as TCRdb keeps it, with only in-frame sequences that have V and J called. A part of the clones is gone; compared with another copy, unresolved V genes explain less than half, and the rest is unexplained. D and trimming come from the DNA, and the V and J calls and clone size come from that table. This sample is represented by 380,000 or so clones; 86% of them were singletons. The ten top clones hold 7.1% of the sample.

Reading the germline V gene gives CDR1 SGDLS and CDR2 YYNGEE. The CDR3 goes from the cysteine to the phenylalanine over 15 residues. Only the CDR3 DNA stays, 45 bases, in frame from base 1. V lost 2 bases and J lost 4 bases; the stretch between them is 13 bases long. Worth noting for this clone: The antigen it binds to is not known. There are no base qualities to consult, and no much larger clone falls within one base.

In Seattle, one collaborating source enrolled patients while the infection was active and tracked those patients longitudinally over the course of disease. Collaborating institutions collected whole blood in K2EDTA tubes following their own protocols. Collaborator samples were shipped for TCRbeta analysis as frozen whole blood, isolated PBMCs, or DNA extracted from either sample type. The origin of this receptor is a woman aged 60-75 years with COVID-19, enrolled during active disease. The rearrangement combines TRBV9 with TRBJ1-3; a confident D gene designation cannot be given. Sequenced input: peripheral blood. The CDR3 corresponds to CASSVSPERGNTIYF. The nucleotides are TGTGCCAGCAGCGTCTCCCCCGAGAGGGGAAACACCATATATTTT.